This T cell receptor (beta chain) was obtained from a study of regulatory T cells in long-lasting Graves disease. This clonotype was detected many times. Antigen specificity is unknown. For TCR beta, libraries came from iRepertoire HTBI primers and Arm-PCR of CDR3 regions. MiXCR was run by TCRdb on the multiplex PCR reads, yielding one entry per CDR3 protein. The sample has about 430,000 distinct CDR3 sequences; around a fifth are singletons. The germline V gene has CDR1 MNHNS and CDR2 SASEGT. This CDR3 region has 13 residues. V was cut by 7 bases and J by 2 bases, with 11 bases left in between. Whole-study results and caveats: Newly diagnosed Graves' patients exceeded persistent ones in TCR diversity.

The sample's time point: persistent/refractory GD, antithyroid drugs over 5 years with positive TRAb. PBMC RNA served as the TCR library source. Collection of peripheral blood (roughly 9.3 milliliters) was done using EDTA tubes. Sequenced here: peripheral blood mononuclear cells (PBMCs), sampled when the disease was refractory, from a patient treated with antithyroid drugs. This sequence joins TRBV6-1 and TRBJ1-2; D not certain. The source of this sequence is a female donor with Graves disease. The CDR3 DNA sequence: TGTGCCAGCATAAGCAAAACAAACTATGGCTACACCTTC. Translating gives CASISKTNYGYTF.